The 7 T cell receptor beta chains listed next were all sequenced from one sample in a study of T cell repertoires in ileal Crohn's disease. Clones were sequenced by immunoSEQ multiplex PCR, and TCRdb holds only the in-frame ones, with some missing. Here the sample spans approximately 5,000 clones, about four fifths being singletons. Material: ileal tissue. These receptor sequences come from an adult with Crohn's disease.

The gene calls are TRBV7-9 and TRBJ2-1, with TRBD2 matching 13 bases. This CDR3 region has 16 residues. In germline, CDR1 is SEHNR, CDR2 FQNEAQ (reference sequence). V dropped 6 bases and J dropped 10; count of bases not matched to a gene: 12. CDR3 coding DNA: TGTGCCAGCAGTTCAAGGACTAGCGGGAGTACGGGAGAGCAGTTCTTC. It encodes CASSSRTSGSTGEQFF.

This clone turned up a few times. The chain uses TRBV7-9 and TRBJ1-2, with TRBD1 matching 7 bases. The CDR3 contains 15 residues. Per germline, CDR1 SEHNR and CDR2 FQNEAQ (reference sequence). Trimming removed 1 base from V and 6 bases from J; junction bases left unmatched: 8. CDR3 coding DNA: TGTGCCAGCAGCTTAGACGTAACAGGGGTGCATGGCTACACCTTC. It specifies CASSLDVTGVHGYTF. Full variable domain (outside the CDR3, taken from reference TRBV7-9 and TRBJ1-2): DTGVSQNPRHKITKRGQNVTFRCDPISEHNRLYWYRQTLGQGPEFLTYFQNEAQLEKSRLLSDRFSAERPKGSFSTLEIQRTEQGDSAMYLCASSLDVTGVHGYTFGSGTRLTVV.

This clone was observed a handful of times. The CDR3 region is CASSNRGAGGFNEQFF. The DNA of the CDR3 is TGTGCCAGTAGTAACAGAGGAGCGGGGGGTTTCAATGAGCAGTTCTTC. The J gene is TRBJ2-1, the V gene TRBV19, with 9 positions matching TRBD2. The CDR3 sequence is 16 residues long. The V segment lost 4 bases and the J segment 6 bases; nucleotides outside the gene matches: 10. Germline V gives CDR1 LNHDA, CDR2 SQIVND (reference sequence).

This clone occurred once. The chain joins TRBV7-3 to TRBJ2-3; D call uncertain. Germline values: CDR1 SGHTA, CDR2 FQGTGA. The CDR3 contains 15 residues. Trimming shortened V by 2 bases and J by 1 base, and 10 bases separated the two germline ends. CDR3 sequence reads: CASSLLSGGTDTQYF. In DNA, the CDR3 is TGTGCCAGCAGCTTATTATCCGGAGGCACAGATACGCAGTATTTT.

V gene TRBV28 combines with J gene TRBJ1-1; possible D gene TRBD1, 6 bases. The CDR3 runs 14 residues. Germline CDR1 reads MDHEN; CDR2 reads SYDVKM. Trimming left V 6 bases short and J 3 bases short, with 14 bases between. The DNA of the CDR3 is TGTGCCAGCAGACCCGGGACAAGGTACACTGAAGCTTTCTTT. Amino acids: CASRPGTRYTEAFF.

The V gene is TRBV6-1, the J gene TRBJ1-5; D ambiguous. The germline V gene encodes CDR1 MNHNS and CDR2 SASEGT. The CDR3 totals 14 residues. Trimming shortened V by 8 bases and J by 5 bases, and 16 bases separated the two germline ends. CDR3: CASVKAGKDQPQHF. The CDR3 bases are TGTGCCAGCGTGAAGGCGGGGAAGGATCAGCCCCAGCATTTT.

The chain combines TRBV4-3 with TRBJ2-1; 8 bases match TRBD2. Germline CDR1 is LGHNA and CDR2 is YSLEER. The CDR3 spans 15 residues. J lost 6 bases, V lost 1 base, and 5 bases had no gene match. The CDR3 DNA sequence: TGCGCCAGCAGCCAAGTCGGGGGGGGACCCAATGAGCAGTTCTTC. Translating gives CASSQVGGGPNEQFF.